The clone carrying this T cell receptor beta chain was observed a few times. The CDR3 is made up of 13 amino acids. The V gene's germline CDR1 is GTSNPN and CDR2 SVGIG (reference sequence). The V segment lost 5 bases and the J segment 7 bases; nucleotides outside the gene matches: 8. Replicate PCRs for sorted subsets used approximately 190 ng DNA; this equaled about 30,000 T cell genomes. Libraries were prepared by immunoSEQ multiplex PCR; TCRdb keeps only in-frame clonotypes and omits some of them. Of 2 million to 3 million clones in the sample, approximately 93% were seen once. The data were obtained in a study of shared clonotypes between healthy human individuals.

The chain is built from TRBV30 and TRBJ1-5; 7 bases are shared with TRBD1. The sample taken for sequencing was naive CD4+ T cells from PBMCs. The subset is: CD45RA+ positively selected. The TCR was taken from a man between 18 and 35 years old in good health. Some clones in this sample may be carry-over from other donors' samples. The CDR3 protein is CAWGTETNQPQHF. In DNA, the CDR3 is TGTGCCTGGGGGACAGAGACGAACCAGCCCCAGCATTTT.